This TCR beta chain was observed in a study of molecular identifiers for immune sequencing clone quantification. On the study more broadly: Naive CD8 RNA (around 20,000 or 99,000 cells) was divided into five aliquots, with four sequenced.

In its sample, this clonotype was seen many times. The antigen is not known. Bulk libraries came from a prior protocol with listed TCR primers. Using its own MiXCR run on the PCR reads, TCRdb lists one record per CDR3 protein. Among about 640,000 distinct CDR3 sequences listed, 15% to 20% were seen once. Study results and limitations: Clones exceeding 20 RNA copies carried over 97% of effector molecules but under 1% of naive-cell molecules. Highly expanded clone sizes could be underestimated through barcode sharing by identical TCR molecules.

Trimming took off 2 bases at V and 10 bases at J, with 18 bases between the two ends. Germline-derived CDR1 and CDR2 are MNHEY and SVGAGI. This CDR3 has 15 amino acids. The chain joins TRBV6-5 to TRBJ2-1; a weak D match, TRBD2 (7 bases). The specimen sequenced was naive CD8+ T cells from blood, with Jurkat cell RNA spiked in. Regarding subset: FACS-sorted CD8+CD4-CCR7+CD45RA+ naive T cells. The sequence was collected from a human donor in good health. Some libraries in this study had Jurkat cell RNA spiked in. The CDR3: CASSYGLGGGGEQFF. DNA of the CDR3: TGTGCCAGCAGTTACGGGCTAGGAGGCGGGGGCGAGCAGTTCTTC.